Shown below are 23 T cell receptor beta chains from a single sample sequenced in a study of T cell responses to AZD1222 COVID-19 vaccine. Clones were sequenced by immunoSEQ multiplex PCR, and TCRdb holds only the in-frame ones, with some missing. Seen here are 100,000 to 150,000 clones, about nine tenths observed once, and the top ten hold 6.5% to 8.5%. The sample in question was peripheral blood, obtained on day 0 of AZD1222 vaccination. These receptors were obtained from an adult in good health.

The chain joins TRBV6-6 to TRBJ1-1, with a possible D match to TRBD1 (5 bases). Germline V CDR1 and CDR2: MNHNY, SVGAGI (reference sequence). The ends were cut back, 5 bases at V and 0 bases at J, with 16 bases in the middle. The CDR3 consists of 16 residues. This chain's CDR3 is CASSTWDGKMNTEAFF. CDR3 nucleotide sequence: TGTGCCAGCAGTACCTGGGACGGGAAGATGAACACTGAAGCTTTCTTT.

This clone was counted a single time. J is TRBJ2-5 and V is TRBV18, with TRBD2 matching 8 bases. The CDR3 is 14 amino acids. The junction had 7 bases not matched to a gene; V was cut back by 6 bases and J by 4 bases. CDR1 and CDR2 from the germline V gene are KGHSH and LQKENI. The CDR3 DNA reads TGTGCCAGCTCCCCCGCGGGGGGTAGAGAGACCCAGTACTTC. Translated, it gives CASSPAGGRETQYF.

This chain joins TRBV7-9 and TRBJ2-7, with 8 bases matching TRBD2. V lost 5 bases to trimming and J lost 5 bases; unmatched junction nucleotides: 8. CDR1 SEHNR and CDR2 FQNEAQ come from the germline V gene (reference sequence). This CDR3 contains 14 residues. The CDR3 region has the DNA TGTGCCAGCAGCCCGGGACTAGAGGCCCACGAGCAGTACTTC. This encodes CASSPGLEAHEQYF.

The chain links TRBV27 to TRBJ1-3; 9 bases are a match to TRBD1. Trimming cost V 2 bases and J 3 bases; bases outside gene matches: 2. This CDR3 has 15 amino acids. CDR1 and CDR2 from the germline V gene are MNHEY and SMNVEV (reference sequence). The CDR3 nucleotides are TGTGCCAGCAGTTTAAACAGGGGGCTTGGAAACACCATATATTTT. Its protein is CASSLNRGLGNTIYF.

The chain has TRBV5-4 and TRBJ2-1; 8 nucleotides agree with TRBD1. The junction had 8 bases not matched to a gene; V was cut back by 2 bases and J by 7 bases. The germline V gene encodes CDR1 SGHNT and CDR2 YYREEE (reference sequence). CDR3 length equals 15 residues. The CDR3 region has the DNA TGTGCCAGCAGCTTAGAGGGACAGGTTAGGAATGAGCAGTTCTTC. It is translated as CASSLEGQVRNEQFF.

This chain joins TRBV7-8 and TRBJ1-6; D is unresolved. The V gene's germline CDR1 is SGHVS and CDR2 FQNEAQ. The CDR3 loop spans 15 amino acids. V was cut by 3 bases and J by 4 bases, with 10 bases left in between. DNA of the CDR3: TGTGCCAGCAGCTTGTACGACGGATATAATTCACCCCTCCACTTT. Amino acid sequence: CASSLYDGYNSPLHF.

This clone was recorded once. The chain has TRBV28 and TRBJ1-5; 8 nucleotides agree with TRBD1. Germline CDR1 reads MDHEN; CDR2 reads SYDVKM. V was clipped by 5 bases and J by 6 bases; unmatched bases: 6. CDR3 size: 14 residues. CDR3 sequence reads: CASSHQGALQPQHF. The CDR3 nucleotides read TGTGCCAGCAGTCATCAGGGGGCTCTTCAGCCCCAGCATTTT.

The chain joins TRBV10-1 to TRBJ2-3; 8 nucleotides line up with TRBD2. In germline, CDR1 is WNHNN, CDR2 SYGVQD (reference sequence). This CDR3 spans 12 amino acids. The trim removed 3 bases at V and 10 bases at J, leaving 3 bases unmatched. The CDR3 loop is CASSETSGPQYF. CDR3 coding DNA: TGCGCCAGCAGTGAAACTAGCGGACCGCAGTATTTT.

V usage is TRBV3-1 (or the pseudogene TRBV3-2) and J usage is TRBJ1-2; 10 positions match TRBD1. CDR1 is LGHDT, CDR2 YNNKEL, per germline (reference sequence). The CDR3 length is 18 residues. The ends lost 0 bases at V and 2 bases at J; junction bases unmatched: 9. The CDR3 protein is CASSQELGQGFLNYGYTF. As DNA, the CDR3 is TGTGCCAGCAGCCAAGAGTTGGGACAGGGGTTTCTAAACTATGGCTACACCTTC.

The rearrangement uses TRBV20-1 and TRBJ2-3; 9 bases match TRBD2. This CDR3 region has 15 residues. The junction had 6 bases not matched to a gene; V was cut back by 3 bases and J by 2 bases. CDR1 and CDR2 (germline): DFQATT, SNEGSKA (reference sequence). The CDR3 sequence is CSASGSGGPTDTQYF. The CDR3 region has the DNA TGCAGTGCTAGTGGAAGCGGGGGGCCCACAGATACGCAGTATTTT.

This clone was picked up one time. This chain connects TRBV30 to TRBJ2-7; 7 nucleotides agree with TRBD2. Germline values: CDR1 GTSNPN, CDR2 SVGIG (reference sequence). V dropped 3 bases and J dropped 7; count of bases not matched to a gene: 6. There are 12 residues in the CDR3. The CDR3 loop is CAWRGGGGEQYF. As DNA, the CDR3 is TGTGCCTGGAGGGGCGGGGGTGGGGAGCAGTACTTC. Complete variable domain (other parts from reference TRBV30 and TRBJ2-7): SQTIHQWPATLVQPVGSPLSLECTVEGTSNPNLYWYRQAAGRGLQLLFYSVGIGQISSEVPQNLSASRPQDRQFILSSKKLLLSDSGFYLCAWRGGGGEQYFGPGTRLTVT.

V is TRBV29-1 and J is TRBJ1-1, with TRBD1 identical over 8 bases. V was clipped by 5 bases and J by 5 bases; unmatched bases: 7. Per the germline V gene, CDR1 is SQVTM and CDR2 is ANQGSEA. This CDR3 is 13 amino acids long. In nucleotides, the CDR3 is TGCAGCGTTAGGACAGGGACCCGAACTGAAGCTTTCTTT. Translated: CSVRTGTRTEAFF.

V and J are TRBV5-1 and TRBJ2-7, with 12 positions matching TRBD1. Germline V gene lookup returns CDR1 SGHRS and CDR2 YFSETQ. CDR3 length: 19 residues. V was pared by 5 bases and J by 1 base, with 16 bases of the junction left unmatched. Here the CDR3 reads CASRAGGQGATGRSYEQYF. Here the CDR3 DNA reads TGCGCCAGCAGGGCGGGGGGACAGGGGGCGACTGGCAGGTCCTACGAGCAGTACTTC.

CDR3 sequence reads: CASSYESRADNEQFF. CDR3 sequence (DNA): TGTGCCAGCAGTTACGAGAGTAGGGCGGACAATGAGCAGTTCTTC. This sequence joins TRBV6-5 and TRBJ2-1; D remains ambiguous. CDR1 MNHEY and CDR2 SVGAGI come from the germline V gene. Trimming cost V 2 bases and J 5 bases, with 13 bases left between them. This CDR3 has 15 residues.

This chain uses TRBV7-9 with TRBJ1-3; D is unresolved. Germline CDR1 and CDR2: SEHNR and FQNEAQ (reference sequence). The CDR3 contains 15 residues. V was clipped by 0 bases and J by 3 bases, with 9 bases between them. The CDR3, as DNA: TGTGCCAGCAGCTTAGCGCGGGGAATTGGAAACACCATATATTTT. This translates into CASSLARGIGNTIYF.

This chain uses TRBV19 with TRBJ1-2; D gene ambiguous. Germline CDR1 reads LNHDA; CDR2 reads SQIVND (reference sequence). V was shortened by 4 bases and J by 3 bases, with 12 bases between the two germline ends. There are 14 residues in the CDR3. Written as DNA, the CDR3 is TGTGCCAGTAGTACGAGGGCCGACCACTATGGCTACACCTTC. It codes for CASSTRADHYGYTF. The variable domain in full, completed from reference TRBV19 and TRBJ1-2, reads DGGITQSPKYLFRKEGQNVTLSCEQNLNHDAMYWYRQDPGQGLRLIYYSQIVNDFQKGDIAEGYSVSREKKESFPLTVTSAQKNPTAFYLCASSTRADHYGYTFGSGTRLTVV.

The chain joins TRBV5-4 to TRBJ2-2; D not certain. This CDR3 comprises 15 residues. The V gene lost 2 bases and the J gene lost 6 bases, with 14 bases spanning the gap. Looked up from germline, CDR1 is SGHNT and CDR2 is YYREEE (reference sequence). The CDR3, as DNA: TGTGCCAGCAGCTTCGGTTCAGTAGTGGCCGGGGAGCTGTTTTTT. Its protein product is CASSFGSVVAGELFF.

The chain couples TRBV19 to TRBJ1-5; TRBD1 matches at 9 bases. Germline trimming cut 6 bases from V and 2 bases from J; bases unmatched to any gene: 5. Germline-derived CDR1 and CDR2 are LNHDA and SQIVND (reference sequence). This CDR3 region has 15 residues. CDR3 amino acids: CASRSGTGRNQPQHF. The DNA for the CDR3 is TGTGCCAGTAGGTCCGGGACAGGGCGCAATCAGCCCCAGCATTTT.

This chain joins TRBV3-1 (or the pseudogene TRBV3-2) and TRBJ2-7; 9 bases map to TRBD1. The trim removed 3 bases at V and 1 base at J, leaving 7 bases unmatched. CDR3 length equals 16 residues. Germline CDR1 reads LGHDT; CDR2 reads YNNKEL (reference sequence). CDR3 amino acids: CASSQPGQGLSYEQYF. CDR3 sequence (DNA): TGTGCCAGCAGCCAGCCGGGACAGGGACTTTCCTACGAGCAGTACTTC.

The chain combines TRBV24-1 with TRBJ1-2; TRBD1 matches at 9 bases. V was pared by 7 bases and J by 10 bases, with 9 bases of the junction left unmatched. Per germline, CDR1 KGHDR and CDR2 SFDVKD. This CDR3 comprises 13 residues. The CDR3 DNA is TGTGCCACCAGCCCCGGGGACAGGGTATTCTACACCTTC. Its translation is CATSPGDRVFYTF.

This clone is a singleton in its sample. The chain carries TRBV2 and TRBJ2-3; either TRBD1 or TRBD2 may fit D (5 bases each). Trimming left V 4 bases short and J 0 bases short, with 11 bases between. The CDR3 has 15 amino acids. CDR1 and CDR2 from the germline V gene are SNHLY and FYNNEI. This CDR3 reads CASSGGEPSTDTQYF. CDR3 nucleotides: TGTGCCAGCAGTGGAGGGGAGCCTAGCACAGATACGCAGTATTTT.

The chain couples TRBV5-4 to TRBJ1-2, with TRBD1 as a possible D gene (5 bases). This CDR3 region has 14 residues. Per germline, CDR1 SGHNT and CDR2 YYREEE (reference sequence). Trimming removed 2 bases at V and 3 bases at J, with 11 bases between. CDR3 in amino acids: CASSLQQGYYGYTF. The CDR3 region has the DNA TGTGCCAGCAGCTTACAGCAGGGATACTATGGCTACACCTTC.

The chain recombines TRBV14 with TRBJ1-2; D uncertain. CDR1 SGHDN and CDR2 FVKESK come from the germline V gene. The V and J ends lost 1 base and 2 bases respectively, with 5 bases between them. The CDR3 runs to 13 residues. For the CDR3, the DNA is TGTGCCAGCAGCCAAGGAGAAAACTATGGCTACACCTTC. Amino acid sequence: CASSQGENYGYTF.